Below, one TCR beta chain is given with its context. The antigen this receptor binds is unknown. The record has no base qualities; no much larger clone is one base away. Participants in the prospective study were enrolled through a virtual design, were aged roughly 18 to 100 years, and lived in approximately 25 United States geographic areas. In the prospective study, participants were assigned to cohorts based on the clinical history participants reported in a screening survey and a study questionnaire. ImmuneRACE Cohort 3 recovered participants were defined by two consecutive negative NP/OP PCR tests, healthcare professional clearance, or symptom resolution. Mobile phlebotomists in the prospective study collected whole blood, serum and a nasopharyngeal or oropharyngeal swab from every participant. Participants in the prospective study had the option to provide additional blood draws and questionnaires over an approximately two-month period. Before DNA extraction, prospective study blood samples were shipped either frozen or at room temperature.

This entry comes from a study of blood T cell repertoires in COVID-19 (dated by TCRdb to 2018 to 2020). Study-level background: The collaborator samples originated in the United States, Italy and Spain and spanned the acute and convalescent phases of COVID-19. The material from the prospective study consisted of cDNA or gDNA derived from T cells, B-cell-depleted T cells, or PBMCs. Deeply sampled blood TCRbeta repertoires from subjects exposed to, actively infected with, or recovered from COVID-19 were included in the dataset. The repertoires were released in a freely available public database intended as a resource for research on the immune response to SARS-CoV-2. Samples were obtained from the ongoing ImmuneRACE study (first 160 participants) and from some 1,300 subjects provided by 6 global collaborators. A de-identified subject ID, COVID-19 status, age in years and sex were almost always included in the sample metadata. HLA class I and class II types, where available, came from metadata supplied by the sample provider rather than from assay-based typing. General conclusions and limits of the study: The amount of clinical and demographic metadata varied by source and participant and was provided uncurated.

The immunoSEQ Assay, a bias-controlled multiplex PCR, was used to amplify TCRbeta CDR3 regions from genomic DNA. The authors processed their data as follows. The number of nucleated cells in each sample was estimated from the amplification of reference gene primers within the assay. To quantify the absolute abundance of each unique TCRbeta CDR3 rearrangement, sequence reads were collapsed and filtered. Productive Simpson clonality was computed per sample as the square root of Simpson's diversity index over productive rearrangements. TCRdb mirrors the immuneACCESS table, restricted to in-frame sequences. Some clones are absent from its copies; in checked studies, under half trace to an unresolved V gene, and the reason for the others is unknown. D and trimming were read from the DNA, whereas the V and J calls and clone size are those reported in that table. This sample comprises 260,000 or so clones, 85% of them detected only once. The ten most abundant clones make up about 2.5% of the sample.

V and J are truncated by 4 bases and 7 bases respectively, leaving an intervening sequence of 13 bases. The CDR3 spans 13 residues, from the cysteine through the phenylalanine. Of all the DNA, just the CDR3 is kept, 39 bases in frame from base 1. CDR1 and CDR2 were assigned from the germline V gene as SNHLY and FYNNEI. The sequenced material came from PBMCs or T cells enriched from blood (not recorded which). This sequence was found in a woman aged 45-59 years who had recovered from COVID-19. Recombination linked TRBV2 to TRBJ1-2, with the identity of the D gene unclear. The CDR3 amino acid sequence is: CASSARLEGGYTF. The bases read TGTGCCAGCAGTGCCAGATTAGAGGGTGGCTACACCTTC.